Below are 9 T cell receptor beta chains sequenced from a single sample in a study of shared clonotypes between healthy human individuals (dated by TCRdb to the early 2020s). Library construction relied on the immunoSEQ multiplex PCR assay. Entries here come from immuneACCESS through TCRdb and include only in-frame sequences with V and J called. Some clones fail to appear in such tables; in the studies checked, an unresolved V gene covers under half of the shortfall, and the cause of the remainder is unknown. For this sample there are over 2 million clones; around 92% appear just once. More than 0.35% of the sample goes to the ten largest clones. Sequenced: naive CD4+ T cells from PBMCs. The cell subset or site label on this specimen signifies: CD45RA+ positively selected. These receptors all come from a man between 18 and 29 years old in good health. Some clones in this sample may be carry-over from other donors' samples.

The CDR3 is CASSFWADRGSNYGYTF. CDR3 nucleotides: TGTGCCAGCAGCTTTTGGGCTGACAGGGGCTCGAACTATGGCTACACCTTC. The chain recombines TRBV7-7 with TRBJ1-2; 8 bases line up with TRBD1. The CDR3 contains 17 residues. CDR1 is SSHAT, CDR2 FNYEAQ, per germline (reference sequence). V gave up 3 bases and J gave up 2 bases; unmatched junction bases: 11.

CDR3 coding DNA: TGTGCCAGCAGGGTTACAGGGGCGAAAAACACTGAAGCTTTCTTT. Translating gives CASRVTGAKNTEAFF. This rearrangement joins TRBV11-2 to TRBJ1-1; TRBD1 agrees at 7 bases. The CDR3 sequence is 15 residues long. Trimming at V came to 6 bases and at J to 2 bases, leaving 9 bases not matched to a gene. CDR1 SGHAT and CDR2 FQNNGV come from the germline V gene.

The chain recombines TRBV5-1 with TRBJ2-3, with unresolved D. The CDR3 consists of 14 residues. The V gene lost 2 bases and the J gene lost 3 bases, with 10 bases spanning the gap. Per germline, CDR1 SGHRS and CDR2 YFSETQ. The CDR3 protein is CASSFGEVTDTQYF. The CDR3 coding sequence is TGCGCCAGCAGCTTCGGTGAGGTGACAGATACGCAGTATTTT.

The chain is built from TRBV10-1 and TRBJ1-1, with unresolved D. This CDR3 is built from 13 residues. V was clipped by 6 bases and J by 2 bases, with 10 bases between them. Germline V gene data show CDR1 as WNHNN and CDR2 as SYGVQD (reference sequence). The chain's CDR3 is CASSEQINTEAFF. CDR3 sequence (DNA): TGCGCCAGCAGCGAACAGATAAACACTGAAGCTTTCTTT.

V gene TRBV28 combines with J gene TRBJ2-7, with D unclear. The CDR3 length is 13 residues. V lost 5 bases and J lost 2, with 10 bases in between. Germline CDR1 reads MDHEN; CDR2 reads SYDVKM. Written as DNA, the CDR3 is TGTGCCAGCAGTCTCATCGGAACCTACGAGCAGTACTTC. Its protein is CASSLIGTYEQYF. Complete variable domain (other parts from reference TRBV28 and TRBJ2-7): DVKVTQSSRYLVKRTGEKVFLECVQDMDHENMFWYRQDPGLGLRLIYFSYDVKMKEKGDIPEGYSVSREKKERFSLILESASTNQTSMYLCASSLIGTYEQYFGPGTRLTVT.

This chain uses TRBV28 with TRBJ1-2; 10 bases agree with TRBD1. Germline V gives CDR1 MDHEN, CDR2 SYDVKM. This CDR3 is 14 amino acids long. Trimming removed 5 bases from V and 5 bases from J; junction bases left unmatched: 5. The CDR3 nucleotides read TGTGCCAGCAGTAGTCCGGACAGGGGGTATGGCTACACCTTC. Amino acids: CASSSPDRGYGYTF.

The chain is built from TRBV19 and TRBJ2-3, with D unresolved. V was trimmed by 1 base and J by 1 base, leaving 9 bases between them. Germline V gene lookup returns CDR1 LNHDA and CDR2 SQIVND (reference sequence). The CDR3 loop spans 15 amino acids. CDR3 in amino acids: CASSIARVGTDTQYF. CDR3 nucleotides: TGTGCCAGTAGTATAGCTAGGGTAGGCACAGATACGCAGTATTTT.

This chain links TRBV5-4 with TRBJ1-1; no firm D call. This CDR3 has 15 amino acids. The ends were cut back, 0 bases at V and 7 bases at J, with 16 bases in the middle. The germline V gene has CDR1 SGHNT and CDR2 YYREEE (reference sequence). CDR3 sequence: CASSLVGSRWDEAFF. CDR3 sequence (DNA): TGTGCCAGCAGCTTGGTAGGCAGCCGCTGGGATGAAGCTTTCTTT.

Only a few counts were recorded for this clone. The chain combines TRBV30 with TRBJ1-1; no definite D call. The CDR3 is 13 residues long. Germline V gene sequence: CDR1 GTSNPN, CDR2 SVGIG (reference sequence). The ends were cut back, 8 bases at V and 4 bases at J, with 17 bases in the middle. CDR3 nucleotides: TGTGCCAGTGCCCGGACGAGGGCCACTGAAGCTTTCTTT. The encoded protein is CASARTRATEAFF.